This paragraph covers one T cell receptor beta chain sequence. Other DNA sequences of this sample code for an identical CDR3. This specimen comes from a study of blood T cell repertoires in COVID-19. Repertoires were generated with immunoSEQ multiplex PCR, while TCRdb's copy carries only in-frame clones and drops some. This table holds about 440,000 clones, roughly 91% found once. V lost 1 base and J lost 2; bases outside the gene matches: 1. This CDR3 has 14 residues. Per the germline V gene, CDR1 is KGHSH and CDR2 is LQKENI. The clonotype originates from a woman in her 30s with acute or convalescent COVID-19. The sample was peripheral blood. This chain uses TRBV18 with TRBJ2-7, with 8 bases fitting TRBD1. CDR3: CASSPQGQAYEQYF. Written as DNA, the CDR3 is TGTGCCAGCTCACCACAGGGACAGGCCTACGAGCAGTACTTC.